Presented here are 20 T cell receptor beta chains from one specimen sequenced in a study of T cell repertoires in aging, cancer and after chemotherapy. TCR beta rearrangements were amplified from peripheral blood genomic DNA. Multiplex touch-down PCR with TRB-A/B primers amplified rearranged V-D-J TRB sequences. TCRdb re-analysed the multiplex PCR reads in MiXCR, keeping a single row per CDR3 protein. The sample carries about 14,000 distinct CDR3 sequences, around 25% recorded once. The sequencing input was blood. These receptors came from a human donor in good health.

The rearrangement links TRBV4-2 to TRBJ1-5; 7 bases line up with TRBD1. Looked up from germline, CDR1 is LGHNA and CDR2 is YNFKEQ. V was pared by 3 bases and J by 0 bases, with 5 bases of the junction left unmatched. The CDR3 is made up of 16 amino acids. The CDR3 sequence: CASSQAGGYSNQPQHF. The CDR3 DNA follows: TGTGCCAGCAGCCAGGCAGGGGGATATAGCAATCAGCCCCAGCATTTT.

This clonotype was detected a few times. This chain connects TRBV12-3 or TRBV12-4 to TRBJ2-2, with D maybe TRBD1 (6 bases). V gave up 5 bases and J gave up 4 bases, with 11 bases separating them. The CDR3 spans 14 residues. CDR3 DNA sequence: TGTGCCAGCAGTCCCCAGGGGCTCACCGGGGAGCTGTTTTTT. The encoded protein is CASSPQGLTGELFF.

This clonotype was seen only a few times. J is TRBJ2-1 and V is TRBV5-4; 8 positions agree with TRBD2. This CDR3 comprises 14 residues. With V trimmed by 2 bases and J by 7 bases, 5 bases remained unmatched. The V gene's germline CDR1 is SGHNT and CDR2 YYREEE (reference sequence). The DNA for the CDR3 is TGTGCCAGCAGCTTCGGGACTAGGTTGAATGAGCAGTTCTTC. This sequence encodes CASSFGTRLNEQFF.

This clonotype was observed a few times. The chain uses TRBV5-6 and TRBJ2-1; D call uncertain. This CDR3 has 14 residues. The germline V gene has CDR1 SGHDT and CDR2 YYEEEE. V lost 5 bases and J 3 bases, leaving 12 bases between the germline ends. CDR3: CASRKESGYNEQFF. For the CDR3, the DNA is TGTGCCAGCAGAAAAGAATCGGGCTACAATGAGCAGTTCTTC. Based on the CDR3 plus reference TRBV5-6 and TRBJ2-1, the full variable domain is DAGVTQSPTHLIKTRGQQVTLRCSPKSGHDTVSWYQQALGQGPQFIFQYYEEEERQRGNFPDRFSGHQFPNYSSELNVNALLLGDSALYLCASRKESGYNEQFFGPGTRLTVL.

The CDR3 nucleotides are TGTGCCATTAACGGGGGGGAGGGGTATAAAGAGACCCAGTACTTC. This codes for CAINGGEGYKETQYF. The gene calls are TRBV24-1 and TRBJ2-5, with 8 nucleotides matching TRBD2. In germline, CDR1 is KGHDR, CDR2 SFDVKD. The CDR3 extends over 15 amino acids. The junction had 13 bases not matched to a gene; V was cut back by 11 bases and J by 3 bases.

This clonotype appeared a few times. The chain uses TRBV7-2 and TRBJ2-1, with D maybe TRBD2 (6 bases). Trimming took off 3 bases at V and 4 bases at J, with 13 bases between the two ends. Germline CDR1 SGHTA, CDR2 FQGNSA. The CDR3 sequence is 15 residues long. DNA of the CDR3: TGTGCCAGCAGCTTGGGGGGTATGGGTTACAATGAGCAGTTCTTC. Protein sequence: CASSLGGMGYNEQFF.

This clonotype was detected only a few times. As DNA, the CDR3 is TGCGCCAGCAGTCCTAGACAGGGGAAGGGTCAGCCCCAGCATTTT. Translation gives CASSPRQGKGQPQHF. V is TRBV10-1 and J is TRBJ1-5; 8 bases are a match to TRBD1. The junction had 9 bases not matched to a gene; V was cut back by 5 bases and J by 6 bases. The CDR3 loop spans 15 amino acids. Per the germline V gene, CDR1 is WNHNN and CDR2 is SYGVQD (reference sequence).

This clonotype has more than one count but fewer than ten. The J gene is TRBJ2-7, the V gene TRBV5-5; TRBD2 is a possible D gene (5 bases). Per the germline V gene, CDR1 is SGHKS and CDR2 is YYEKEE (reference sequence). This CDR3 comprises 13 residues. V was clipped by 4 bases and J by 3 bases, with 11 bases between them. The CDR3 nucleotides read TGTGCCAGCAGCGCCGGGATACTCTACGAGCAGTACTTC. Translating it yields CASSAGILYEQYF.

Notes on this clonotype: Since a much larger clone is just one base distant, this may be a read error. The chain joins TRBV30 to TRBJ1-1, with a possible D match to TRBD1 (6 bases). The CDR3 length is 13 residues. From germline, CDR1 is GTSNPN and CDR2 SVGIG (reference sequence). V lost 4 bases to trimming and J lost 5 bases, with 14 bases between them. In DNA, the CDR3 is TGTGCCTGGACCGGACAGTCGGGAACTGAAGCTTTCTTT. Its translation is CAWTGQSGTEAFF.

This chain joins TRBV4-3 and TRBJ1-4; a weak D match, TRBD1 (5 bases). The CDR3 runs to 17 residues. Deletions cut 1 base from V and 4 bases from J, with 16 bases between. The germline V gene encodes CDR1 LGHNA and CDR2 YSLEER. The CDR3 spells CASSQGLSQGINEKLFF. The CDR3 nucleotides are TGCGCCAGCAGCCAAGGGTTGTCGCAGGGCATTAATGAAAAACTGTTTTTT.

The V gene is TRBV30, the J gene TRBJ1-5, with TRBD1 identical over 7 bases. The CDR3 covers 14 residues. Germline V lookup: CDR1 GTSNPN, CDR2 SVGIG (reference sequence). Trimming at V came to 2 bases and at J to 1 base, leaving 2 bases not matched to a gene. CDR3: CAWSLGQSNQPQHF. DNA of the CDR3: TGTGCCTGGAGTCTGGGACAGAGCAATCAGCCCCAGCATTTT.

The chain carries TRBV4-1 and TRBJ2-1, with D tentatively TRBD2 (6 bases). Germline assignment: CDR1 MGHRA and CDR2 YSYEKL. Trimming removed 0 bases from V and 7 bases from J, with 16 bases in between. CDR3 length equals 16 residues. The chain's CDR3 is CASSQEGRDLRNEQFF. The CDR3 coding sequence is TGCGCCAGCAGCCAAGAGGGCAGGGACTTGAGAAATGAGCAGTTCTTC.

The chain is built from TRBV5-1 and TRBJ1-4; D unresolved. The germline V gene encodes CDR1 SGHRS and CDR2 YFSETQ. V was pared by 0 bases and J by 3 bases, with 6 bases between. CDR3 length: 14 amino acids. CDR3 loop: CASSLERANEKLFF. The DNA for the CDR3 is TGCGCCAGCAGCTTGGAACGAGCTAATGAAAAACTGTTTTTT.

This clonotype occurred a few times. The rearrangement joins TRBV12-3 or TRBV12-4 to TRBJ2-1, with a tentative D call TRBD1 (5 bases). Between the trimmed V and J ends, which lost 1 base and 2 bases, there was a span of 6 bases. The CDR3 totals 14 residues. The CDR3 region is CASSLVGPYNEQFF. CDR3 coding DNA: TGTGCCAGCAGTTTAGTGGGGCCCTACAATGAGCAGTTCTTC.

In its sample, this clonotype was seen a few times. This sequence joins TRBV6-5 and TRBJ1-4; 9 positions match TRBD1. The CDR3 is 21 amino acids. Germline assignment: CDR1 MNHEY and CDR2 SVGAGI. With 5 bases clipped from V and 3 bases from J, the junction kept 22 bases outside the gene matches. The CDR3 region is CASSEARRTGGGGSANEKLFF. Written as DNA, the CDR3 is TGTGCCAGCAGTGAAGCCCGCCGAACAGGGGGCGGAGGATCTGCTAATGAAAAACTGTTTTTT.

CDR3 nucleotide sequence: TGTGCCAGCAGTCCTCGACTAGCGGGGTCCTACGAGCAGTACTTC. Encoded protein: CASSPRLAGSYEQYF. The gene calls are TRBV27 and TRBJ2-7; TRBD2 matches at 11 bases. Germline assignment: CDR1 MNHEY and CDR2 SMNVEV (reference sequence). The CDR3 covers 15 residues. Germline trimming cut 5 bases from V and 1 base from J; bases unmatched to any gene: 4.

The chain carries TRBV7-9 and TRBJ2-3, with TRBD2 matching 10 bases. V was pared by 4 bases and J by 4 bases, with 8 bases of the junction left unmatched. This CDR3 region has 16 residues. In germline, CDR1 is SEHNR, CDR2 FQNEAQ (reference sequence). CDR3 amino acids: CASSSLAGRTSDTQYF. DNA of the CDR3: TGTGCCAGCAGCTCACTAGCGGGGCGAACTTCAGATACGCAGTATTTT.

The chain employs TRBV20-1 and TRBJ2-5; weak D call: TRBD1 (7 bases). Germline CDR1 and CDR2: DFQATT and SNEGSKA (reference sequence). V dropped 3 bases and J dropped 4 bases, with 12 bases sitting between them. This CDR3 spans 13 amino acids. The CDR3 sequence is CSASRQGGETQYF. The CDR3 coding sequence is TGCAGTGCTAGTCGTCAGGGGGGAGAGACCCAGTACTTC.

The chain couples TRBV4-3 to TRBJ2-7; 9 bases map to TRBD1. Trimming at V came to 4 bases and at J to 5 bases, leaving 9 bases not matched to a gene. The CDR3 extends over 15 amino acids. Germline V gene data show CDR1 as LGHNA and CDR2 as YSLEER. The CDR3 loop is CASSPAGTGSHEQYF. The CDR3 DNA reads as TGCGCCAGCAGCCCAGCCGGGACAGGGAGTCACGAGCAGTACTTC.

The chain is built from TRBV6-5 and TRBJ1-2, with no clear D. The CDR3 is 13 residues long. V lost 2 bases and J lost 4, with 8 bases in between. Germline V gene lookup returns CDR1 MNHEY and CDR2 SVGAGI. The CDR3: CASSYSGSYGYTF. The CDR3 DNA reads TGTGCCAGCAGTTACAGCGGGAGCTATGGCTACACCTTC.